A selection of T cell receptor beta chains follows, all from one sample in a study of cytomegalovirus exposure and HLA in healthy donors. Generated by immunoSEQ multiplex PCR, the TCRdb table keeps only in-frame clones and is missing some. The data show over 200,000 clones, with 85% to 90% seen just once and about 3% held by the top ten. The sample taken for sequencing was PBMCs. These receptors all come from a woman aged 18-29 years in good health and CMV-seronegative. CDR3s include the opening cysteine and the closing phenylalanine or tryptophan. Each record gives: J gene, V gene, D gene, clone size, CDR3 DNA, CDR3 protein. A D gene is named only where the DNA matches it firmly. Size is stated for part of the rows, as once, few or many counts, or as a class when the clone is expanded.

j_call: TRBJ2-3
v_call: TRBV5-4
d_call: TRBD1
clone_size: -
cdr3_nt: TGTGCCAGCAGCTTGAAGGGGGCGGTCACAGATACGCAGTATTTT
cdr3_aa: CASSLKGAVTDTQYF

j_call: TRBJ2-4
v_call: TRBV2
d_call: TRBD2
clone_size: -
cdr3_nt: TGTGCCAGCAGTCCAACTAGCGGGAGAAACATTCAGTACTTC
cdr3_aa: CASSPTSGRNIQYF

j_call: TRBJ2-1
v_call: TRBV6-4
d_call: TRBD1
clone_size: many
cdr3_nt: TGTGCCAGCAGTGGGGGGACAGGGGGCTACAATGAGCAGTTCTTC
cdr3_aa: CASSGGTGGYNEQFF

j_call: TRBJ2-7
v_call: TRBV4-1
d_call: TRBD2
clone_size: -
cdr3_nt: TGCGCCAGCAGCCAAACGACTAGCGGGAGTTACGAGCAGTACTTC
cdr3_aa: CASSQTTSGSYEQYF

j_call: TRBJ2-7
v_call: TRBV20-1
d_call: -
clone_size: -
cdr3_nt: TGCAGTGCTTTCTTCTCCGAGCAGTACTTC
cdr3_aa: CSAFFSEQYF

j_call: TRBJ1-4
v_call: TRBV7-9
d_call: -
clone_size: -
cdr3_nt: TGTGCCAGCAGGCCGAACGGGCAGGGGCATGAAAAACTGTTTTTT
cdr3_aa: CASRPNGQGHEKLFF

j_call: TRBJ1-2
v_call: TRBV28
d_call: TRBD1
clone_size: -
cdr3_nt: TGTGCCAGCAGTTTTCAGGGGGCCAGCGAACGTGGCTACACCTTC
cdr3_aa: CASSFQGASERGYTF

j_call: TRBJ2-3
v_call: TRBV2
d_call: -
clone_size: -
cdr3_nt: TGTGCCAGCAGACCCCGGGGGGCTAGCACAGATACGCAGTATTTT
cdr3_aa: CASRPRGASTDTQYF

j_call: TRBJ1-4
v_call: TRBV15
d_call: -
clone_size: -
cdr3_nt: TGTGCCACCAGGAGCGGGAGGACTGCAACTAATGAAAAACTGTTTTTT
cdr3_aa: CATRSGRTATNEKLFF

j_call: TRBJ2-1
v_call: TRBV5-1
d_call: TRBD2
clone_size: -
cdr3_nt: TGCGCCAGCAGCTTGGACCGACTAGCGGGAGGCTTTCTTACAATGAGCAAATTCTTC
cdr3_aa: CASSLDRLAGGFLTMSKFF

j_call: TRBJ1-2
v_call: TRBV7-2
d_call: -
clone_size: -
cdr3_nt: TGTGCCAGCAGCTTAGTTGGGGGGAGGGGCTACACCTTC
cdr3_aa: CASSLVGGRGYTF

j_call: TRBJ1-2
v_call: TRBV25-1
d_call: TRBD1
clone_size: -
cdr3_nt: TGTGCCAGCAGTGTAACAGGGGGGGAAGGCTACACCTTC
cdr3_aa: CASSVTGGEGYTF

j_call: TRBJ2-2
v_call: TRBV7-7
d_call: TRBD1
clone_size: -
cdr3_nt: TGTGCTAGCAGCAAAGACAGGGGACACACCGGGGAGCTGTTTTTT
cdr3_aa: CASSKDRGHTGELFF

j_call: TRBJ2-3
v_call: TRBV14
d_call: -
clone_size: -
cdr3_nt: TGTGCCAGCAGCCAAGATCGGTGGGAGGATACGCAGTATTTT
cdr3_aa: CASSQDRWEDTQYF

j_call: TRBJ1-1
v_call: TRBV4-3
d_call: TRBD1
clone_size: -
cdr3_nt: TGCGCCAGCAGCCATGGGACAGGGGGCACTGAAGCTTTCTTT
cdr3_aa: CASSHGTGGTEAFF

j_call: TRBJ2-7
v_call: TRBV18
d_call: TRBD2
clone_size: few
cdr3_nt: TGTGCCAGCTCACCACCGCTAGCGGGAACCGAGCAGTACTTC
cdr3_aa: CASSPPLAGTEQYF

j_call: TRBJ2-2
v_call: TRBV27
d_call: -
clone_size: -
cdr3_nt: TGTGCCAGCAGTTTACGCTTTGGGACTGGGGAATACACCGGGGAGCTGTTTTTT
cdr3_aa: CASSLRFGTGEYTGELFF

j_call: TRBJ2-1
v_call: TRBV10-3
d_call: -
clone_size: -
cdr3_nt: TGTGCCATCAGAATACAGGGATACAATGAGCAGTTCTTC
cdr3_aa: CAIRIQGYNEQFF

j_call: TRBJ1-1
v_call: TRBV5-1
d_call: -
clone_size: -
cdr3_nt: TGCGCCAGCAGCTTTCAGGGGATCACTGAAGCTTTCTTT
cdr3_aa: CASSFQGITEAFF

j_call: TRBJ2-7
v_call: TRBV28
d_call: -
clone_size: once
cdr3_nt: TGTGCCAGCAGTTTAAGAGGCAACCTCTACGAGCAGTACTTC
cdr3_aa: CASSLRGNLYEQYF

j_call: TRBJ2-5
v_call: TRBV9
d_call: TRBD2
clone_size: once
cdr3_nt: TGTGCCAGCAGCGCGCAGGGACTAGCGGATCAAGAGACCCAGTACTTC
cdr3_aa: CASSAQGLADQETQYF

j_call: TRBJ2-2
v_call: TRBV29-1
d_call: -
clone_size: -
cdr3_nt: TGCAGCGTAACCACCCCCGACAGGCACACCGGGGAGCTGTTTTTT
cdr3_aa: CSVTTPDRHTGELFF

j_call: TRBJ1-1
v_call: TRBV19
d_call: -
clone_size: few
cdr3_nt: TGTGCCAGTAGTGTCAGGGCTTCCGGCACTGAAGCTTTCTTT
cdr3_aa: CASSVRASGTEAFF

j_call: TRBJ2-1
v_call: TRBV19
d_call: TRBD2
clone_size: -
cdr3_nt: TGTGCCAGTCAGTCGTGGCGGGGGTCGTCCTACAATGAGCAGTTCTTC
cdr3_aa: CASQSWRGSSYNEQFF

j_call: TRBJ2-7
v_call: TRBV7-7
d_call: -
clone_size: -
cdr3_nt: TGTGCTAGCAGCTTATTAGAGGGTGGCGAGCAGTACTTC
cdr3_aa: CASSLLEGGEQYF

j_call: TRBJ2-1
v_call: TRBV19
d_call: TRBD2
clone_size: -
cdr3_nt: TGTGCCAGTGTGGAGCGGGAGAGGACCCATGAGCAGTTCTTC
cdr3_aa: CASVERERTHEQFF

j_call: TRBJ2-7
v_call: TRBV7-2
d_call: TRBD1
clone_size: -
cdr3_nt: TGTGCCAGCAGCCTTAGGGTTGCGGACAGGGCCCACGAGCAGTACTTC
cdr3_aa: CASSLRVADRAHEQYF

j_call: TRBJ2-1
v_call: TRBV6-1
d_call: TRBD1
clone_size: -
cdr3_nt: TGTGCCAGCTCCCCGACAGGGTTTGGATATGAGCAGTTCTTC
cdr3_aa: CASSPTGFGYEQFF

j_call: TRBJ2-5
v_call: TRBV30
d_call: TRBD2
clone_size: -
cdr3_nt: TGTGCCTGGAGCGGACTAGCGGGAGTTCGGGAGACCCAGTACTTC
cdr3_aa: CAWSGLAGVRETQYF

j_call: TRBJ1-5
v_call: TRBV19
d_call: -
clone_size: once
cdr3_nt: TGTGCCAGTAGTAACTTCGAACCCTCCCCGAGCAATCAGCCCCAGCATTTT
cdr3_aa: CASSNFEPSPSNQPQHF

j_call: TRBJ1-1
v_call: TRBV2
d_call: -
clone_size: -
cdr3_nt: TGTGCCAGCGGACTTGGGGGGGCAAACACTGAAGCTTTCTTT
cdr3_aa: CASGLGGANTEAFF

j_call: TRBJ2-7
v_call: TRBV5-5
d_call: TRBD1
clone_size: -
cdr3_nt: TGTGCCAGCAGCTTGGCGGTGGACAGGGGGATCGAGCAGTACTTC
cdr3_aa: CASSLAVDRGIEQYF

j_call: TRBJ2-5
v_call: TRBV2
d_call: -
clone_size: -
cdr3_nt: TGTGCCAGCATCTTACGGGAGACCCAGTACTTC
cdr3_aa: CASILRETQYF

j_call: TRBJ2-3
v_call: TRBV27
d_call: -
clone_size: -
cdr3_nt: TGTGCCAGCAGTCGGGTGCTCGGAGATACGCAGTATTTT
cdr3_aa: CASSRVLGDTQYF

j_call: TRBJ2-1
v_call: TRBV7-9
d_call: TRBD2
clone_size: -
cdr3_nt: TGTGCCAGCAGCGCACGGGGACTAGCGGGAGTCAATGAGCAGTTCTTC
cdr3_aa: CASSARGLAGVNEQFF

j_call: TRBJ2-1
v_call: TRBV27
d_call: TRBD2
clone_size: -
cdr3_nt: TGTGCCAGCAGTTCGCCCGCGGGAGGGGCGAATGAGCAGTTCTTC
cdr3_aa: CASSSPAGGANEQFF

j_call: TRBJ2-1
v_call: TRBV15
d_call: -
clone_size: -
cdr3_nt: TGTGCCACCAGCGTGCAGGTTCTTAGTAGCGTCAACTCCTACAATGAGCAGTTCTTC
cdr3_aa: CATSVQVLSSVNSYNEQFF

j_call: TRBJ2-7
v_call: TRBV6-6
d_call: TRBD2
clone_size: -
cdr3_nt: TGTGCCAGCAGTTACTTGACTAGCGGGGCCTACGAGCAGTACTTC
cdr3_aa: CASSYLTSGAYEQYF

j_call: TRBJ1-5
v_call: TRBV19
d_call: -
clone_size: -
cdr3_nt: TGTGCCAGTAGTACCATCACAGGGATGGGACAGCCCCAGCATTTT
cdr3_aa: CASSTITGMGQPQHF

j_call: TRBJ2-1
v_call: TRBV7-8
d_call: TRBD2
clone_size: -
cdr3_nt: TGTGCCAGCAAAGGGAGGGAGGGGCATGAGCAGTTCTTC
cdr3_aa: CASKGREGHEQFF

j_call: TRBJ2-2
v_call: TRBV29-1
d_call: TRBD1
clone_size: -
cdr3_nt: TGCAGCGCCGCCGGGACAGCCTACACCGGGGAGCTGTTTTTT
cdr3_aa: CSAAGTAYTGELFF

j_call: TRBJ2-1
v_call: TRBV5-1
d_call: TRBD2
clone_size: -
cdr3_nt: TGCGCCAGCAGCTGGACTAGCGGGAGGGGGGGCAATGAGCAGTTCTTC
cdr3_aa: CASSWTSGRGGNEQFF

j_call: TRBJ1-2
v_call: TRBV19
d_call: -
clone_size: -
cdr3_nt: TGTGCCAGTGCTTGGACAGCGGGGTATGGCTACACCTTC
cdr3_aa: CASAWTAGYGYTF

j_call: TRBJ2-6
v_call: TRBV28
d_call: TRBD1
clone_size: -
cdr3_nt: TGTGCCAGCAGGTCACCGGTGGGACAGTCTGGGGCCAACGTCCTGACTTTC
cdr3_aa: CASRSPVGQSGANVLTF

j_call: TRBJ2-7
v_call: TRBV2
d_call: TRBD2
clone_size: -
cdr3_nt: TGTGCCAGCACAGGTAGCGGGAGGGCCTACGAGCAGTACTTC
cdr3_aa: CASTGSGRAYEQYF

j_call: TRBJ2-2
v_call: TRBV28
d_call: TRBD1
clone_size: -
cdr3_nt: TGTGCCAGCACCCGGACAGGACTGAACACCGGGGAGCTGTTTTTT
cdr3_aa: CASTRTGLNTGELFF

j_call: TRBJ2-7
v_call: TRBV4-1
d_call: TRBD2
clone_size: few
cdr3_nt: TGCGCCAGCAGCCAAGGGCGGGCGGGAGTACCCACGGGCGAGCAGTACTTC
cdr3_aa: CASSQGRAGVPTGEQYF

j_call: TRBJ2-1
v_call: TRBV6-5
d_call: TRBD2
clone_size: -
cdr3_nt: TGTGCCAGCAGTTTGGGACTAGCGGGACTCAATGAGCAGTTCTTC
cdr3_aa: CASSLGLAGLNEQFF

j_call: TRBJ2-5
v_call: TRBV5-1
d_call: -
clone_size: -
cdr3_nt: TGCGCCAGCAGCCCAGGGGAGACCCAGTACTTC
cdr3_aa: CASSPGETQYF

j_call: TRBJ1-5
v_call: TRBV5-6
d_call: -
clone_size: few
cdr3_nt: TGTGCCAGCAGCTTGGGAGGAAGACAGCCCCAGCATTTT
cdr3_aa: CASSLGGRQPQHF

j_call: TRBJ1-2
v_call: TRBV25-1
d_call: TRBD1
clone_size: -
cdr3_nt: TGTGCCAGCAGTGACTGGACAGGGCCACAGGGCTACACCTTC
cdr3_aa: CASSDWTGPQGYTF